This TCR beta chain was sequenced for a study of blood T cell repertoires in COVID-19. Germline-derived CDR1 and CDR2 are MGHRA and YSYEKL. Trimming at V came to 2 bases and at J to 6 bases, leaving 7 bases not matched to a gene. The CDR3 totals 15 residues. The table came from immunoSEQ multiplex PCR; TCRdb's copy has only in-frame clones and leaves some out. The sample consists of a few hundred thousand clones, 87% of them appearing once. Study members were between roughly 18 and 100 years old and lived in 20 to 30 US regions. Sequencing was performed on PBMCs or T cells enriched from blood (not recorded which). The chain recombines TRBV4-1 with TRBJ1-2, with TRBD1 matching over 9 bases. This clonotype was obtained from a young woman who had recovered from COVID-19. This CDR3 is CASSQPGQGAHGYTF. DNA for the CDR3: TGCGCCAGCAGCCAACCGGGACAGGGAGCCCATGGCTACACCTTC.